These T cell receptor beta chains were read from a single sample in a study of T cells in Graves' hyperthyroidism and ophthalmopathy. TCRdb passed the multiplex PCR reads through MiXCR, listing each CDR3 protein once. Of 350,000 or so distinct CDR3 sequences in the sample, around a sixth were seen once. The specimen was blood. The receptors originated from a woman aged 50 to 60 with Graves' hyperthyroidism. The CDR3 runs from the conserved cysteine through the conserved F or W. D genes are given only for firm matches. For some rows the clone size is stated as once, few or many, or as a class when expanded; others skip it.

>-|TRBV9|TRBD1|TRBJ2-7
CASSPLRTGTTYEQYF
TGTGCCAGCAGCCCCCTCCGGACAGGCACTACCTACGAGCAGTACTTC
>many|TRBV3-1|-|TRBJ2-3
CASSQVADTQYF
TGTGCCAGCAGCCAAGTTGCAGATACGCAGTATTTT
>few|TRBV15|-|TRBJ2-7
CATSRGGEGYEQYF
TGTGCCACCAGCAGAGGAGGGGAAGGGTACGAGCAGTACTTC
>few|TRBV6-2/TRBV6-3|-|TRBJ2-2
CASSAVQGGNTGELFF
TGTGCCAGCAGTGCAGTACAGGGAGGGAACACCGGGGAGCTGTTTTTT
>many|TRBV28|TRBD2|TRBJ2-3
CASSLPSGRDTQYF
TGTGCCAGCAGTTTACCTAGCGGGAGGGATACGCAGTATTTT
>many|TRBV30|TRBD1|TRBJ1-2
CAWSVRWTGTNYGYTF
TGTGCCTGGAGTGTACGCTGGACAGGGACTAACTATGGCTACACCTTC
>-|TRBV20-1|-|TRBJ1-2
CSARDLGQAINYGYTF
TGCAGTGCTAGAGATCTGGGCCAGGCGATTAACTATGGCTACACCTTC
>-|TRBV29-1|TRBD1|TRBJ1-2
CSVNEGAGGNYGYTF
TGCAGCGTTAACGAGGGGGCAGGTGGAAACTATGGCTACACCTTC
>few|TRBV5-1|TRBD2|TRBJ2-3
CASSLLAESSSTDTQYF
TGCGCCAGCAGCTTACTAGCGGAAAGCTCTAGCACAGATACGCAGTATTTT
>-|TRBV27|-|TRBJ2-7
CASSNEGEQYF
TGTGCCAGCAGTAACGAAGGCGAGCAGTACTTC
>-|TRBV14|-|TRBJ2-1
CASSQDWRGSYNEQFF
TGTGCCAGCAGCCAAGATTGGCGGGGTTCCTACAATGAGCAGTTCTTC
>few|TRBV20-1|-|TRBJ1-2
CSAIPDSEGFGYTF
TGCAGTGCTATCCCGGATAGTGAGGGTTTTGGCTACACCTTC
>-|TRBV24-1|TRBD2|TRBJ2-3
CATSEPLAGGPSDTQYF
TGTGCCACCAGTGAGCCTCTAGCGGGAGGGCCATCAGATACGCAGTATTTT
>few|TRBV5-1|TRBD2|TRBJ2-1
CASSLVAGGPGNEQFF
TGCGCCAGCAGCTTGGTAGCGGGAGGGCCGGGGAATGAGCAGTTCTTC
>many|TRBV18|-|TRBJ2-5
CASSPDSYRETQYF
TGTGCCAGCTCACCAGACTCTTATAGGGAGACCCAGTACTTC
>many|TRBV13|TRBD2|TRBJ2-3
CASSLFGTSGEYTDTQYF
TGTGCCAGCAGCTTATTCGGGACTAGCGGGGAGTACACAGATACGCAGTATTTT
>few|TRBV5-1|-|TRBJ1-5
CASKPTGDANQPQHF
TGCGCCAGCAAACCGACGGGGGATGCGAATCAGCCCCAGCATTTT
>many|TRBV12-3/TRBV12-4|TRBD1|TRBJ1-4
CASSGRQGQGEKLFF
TGTGCCAGCAGCGGAAGACAGGGCCAGGGTGAAAAACTGTTTTTT
>-|TRBV29-1|-|TRBJ1-2
CSVVEPIRGGYTF
TGCAGCGTTGTCGAGCCCATCCGCGGTGGCTACACCTTC
>-|TRBV4-1|TRBD1|TRBJ1-2
CASSLLPGGRSYGYTF
TGCGCCAGCAGCCTCTTACCAGGGGGTAGAAGCTATGGCTACACCTTC
>many|TRBV5-1|-|TRBJ2-1
CASSQGTYNEQFF
TGCGCCAGCAGTCAGGGGACCTACAATGAGCAGTTCTTC
>-|TRBV27|-|TRBJ1-2
CASSLLGQGGYGYTF
TGTGCCAGCAGTTTATTAGGGCAGGGAGGATATGGCTACACCTTC
>-|TRBV7-2|TRBD2|TRBJ2-1
CASSFLGAGGYNGQFF
TGTGCCAGCAGCTTCTTAGGTGCGGGGGGGTACAATGGGCAGTTCTTC
>many|TRBV2|TRBD2|TRBJ2-5
CASPPAGEQETQYF
TGTGCCAGCCCCCCAGCGGGGGAACAAGAGACCCAGTACTTC
>many|TRBV28|-|TRBJ2-3
CASSYSGRSTDTQYF
TGTGCCAGCAGTTACAGCGGGCGCAGCACAGATACGCAGTATTTT
>many|TRBV11-2|TRBD2|TRBJ2-1
CASGAGLADYNEQFF
TGTGCCAGCGGGGCCGGGCTAGCGGATTACAATGAGCAGTTCTTC
>many|TRBV11-3|TRBD2|TRBJ2-5
CASSLSGAGAQYF
TGTGCCAGCAGCTTAAGCGGGGCTGGGGCCCAGTACTTC
>many|TRBV2|-|TRBJ1-1
CASRSGRVGPEAFF
TGTGCCAGCAGGTCCGGGAGGGTGGGGCCTGAAGCTTTCTTT
>many|TRBV11-2|-|TRBJ2-5
CASSRGYSLETQYF
TGTGCCAGCAGCCGGGGGTACTCTTTAGAGACCCAGTACTTC
>many|TRBV12-5|-|TRBJ2-1
CASGPDISSYNEQFF
TGTGCTAGTGGCCCGGACATTAGCTCCTACAATGAGCAGTTCTTC
>few|TRBV20-1|-|TRBJ2-1
CSAKGLAEQFF
TGCAGTGCCAAAGGGCTAGCGGAGCAGTTCTTC
>many|TRBV2|-|TRBJ1-2
CASSDWGGYTF
TGTGCCAGCAGTGATTGGGGAGGCTACACCTTC
>-|TRBV11-2|-|TRBJ1-6
CASSLQGTPLHF
TGTGCCAGCAGCTTACAGGGTACACCCCTCCACTTT
>few|TRBV5-1|-|TRBJ2-7
CASSLAGLTSYEQYF
TGCGCCAGCAGCTTGGCGGGACTGACCTCCTACGAGCAGTACTTC
>-|TRBV28|TRBD2|TRBJ2-5
CASSSRRLAGGETQYF
TGTGCCAGCAGTTCCCGGCGACTAGCGGGAGGGGAGACCCAGTACTTC
>few|TRBV14|TRBD1|TRBJ1-1
CASSRYPGQGQAFF
TGTGCCAGCAGCCGGTACCCGGGACAGGGACAAGCTTTCTTT
>few|TRBV6-1|TRBD1|TRBJ1-4
CASSHDRDGEKLFF
TGTGCCAGCAGCCACGACAGGGATGGAGAAAAACTGTTTTTT
>many|TRBV28|-|TRBJ2-1
CASSWGGTGGEQFF
TGTGCCAGCAGTTGGGGCGGGACCGGTGGTGAGCAGTTCTTC
>many|TRBV7-2|-|TRBJ2-5
CASSTSVGQETQYF
TGTGCCAGCAGCACCTCAGTCGGCCAAGAGACCCAGTACTTC
>many|TRBV6-1|TRBD1|TRBJ2-7
CASSLWGQGSYEQYF
TGTGCCAGCAGTCTCTGGGGACAGGGGTCCTACGAGCAGTACTTC
>many|TRBV3-1|TRBD2|TRBJ2-1
CASSTGTRDYNEQFF
TGTGCCAGCAGTACCGGGACTAGGGACTACAATGAGCAGTTCTTC
>many|TRBV18|TRBD1|TRBJ1-2
CASSPTDREFTF
TGTGCCAGCTCACCGACGGACAGGGAATTCACCTTC
>-|TRBV4-1|TRBD1|TRBJ1-5
CASSREQTGWNQPQHF
TGCGCCAGCAGCCGAGAGCAGACAGGGTGGAATCAGCCCCAGCATTTT
>many|TRBV28|TRBD1|TRBJ1-1
CASGGQRRLNTEAFF
TGTGCCAGCGGGGGACAGCGTAGGCTGAACACTGAAGCTTTCTTT
>-|TRBV30|TRBD1|TRBJ2-3
CAWSPDRVIDTQYF
TGTGCCTGGAGCCCGGACAGGGTAATAGATACGCAGTATTTT
>few|TRBV14|TRBD1|TRBJ1-2
CASSRPTADRDYTF
TGTGCCAGCAGCCGACCAACCGCGGACAGGGACTACACCTTC
>many|TRBV2|TRBD1|TRBJ1-4
CASRGDSNEKLFF
TGTGCCAGCAGAGGGGACAGTAATGAAAAACTGTTTTTT
>many|TRBV5-1|-|TRBJ2-2
CASSLGQGDTGELFF
TGCGCCAGCAGTCTGGGGCAGGGAGACACCGGGGAGCTGTTTTTT
>few|TRBV24-1|TRBD1|TRBJ2-5
CATRDRDETQYF
TGTGCCACCAGGGACAGGGATGAGACCCAGTACTTC
>many|TRBV24-1|-|TRBJ1-1
CATRSEGDEAFF
TGTGCCACCCGAAGTGAGGGAGATGAAGCTTTCTTT
>few|TRBV4-1|TRBD2|TRBJ2-3
CASSPGLAGVASTDTQYF
TGCGCCAGCAGCCCCGGACTAGCGGGGGTCGCTAGCACAGATACGCAGTATTTT
>-|TRBV12-3/TRBV12-4|TRBD1|TRBJ2-1
CASLYDGTGANEQFF
TGTGCCAGCCTGTATGACGGGACAGGGGCTAATGAGCAGTTCTTC
>few|TRBV3-1|TRBD2|TRBJ2-3
CASSQAGLAGGFTDTQYF
TGTGCCAGCAGCCAAGCGGGACTAGCGGGGGGCTTCACAGATACGCAGTATTTT